This T cell receptor (beta chain) was observed in a study of cytomegalovirus exposure and HLA in healthy donors. Unrecorded immune exposure was likely among donors, who were nominally healthy when sampled. The CDR3 totals 16 residues. The V gene's germline CDR1 is LNHDA and CDR2 SQIVND (reference sequence). J was trimmed by 5 bases and V by 6 bases; bases with no gene match: 13. PCR involved 60 Vbeta and 13 Jbeta primers. Libraries were prepared by immunoSEQ multiplex PCR; TCRdb keeps only in-frame clonotypes and omits some of them. The sample holds 150,000 to 180,000 clones, roughly 77% seen once. The chain has TRBV19 and TRBJ2-7; 10 bases fit TRBD1. The source of this sequence is a man aged 30 to 45 in good health and CMV-seropositive. Sequences were obtained from PBMCs. DNA of the CDR3: TGTGCCAGTAGCCCCCAGGGGGGACAGGGGAGCCACGAGCAGTACTTC. Translation gives CASSPQGGQGSHEQYF.